This T cell receptor (beta chain) was recorded in a study of cytomegalovirus exposure and HLA in healthy donors. A word on this clone: Antigen: not known.

Whole-study results and caveats: With high specificity and sensitivity, the classifier reportedly diagnosed cytomegalovirus status.

This CDR3 is 13 amino acids long. Germline V CDR1 and CDR2: GTSNPN, SVGIG (reference sequence). V lost 1 base, J lost 3 bases, and 7 bases lay in between. TCRdb keeps only in-frame clones here, not all; method: immunoSEQ multiplex PCR. The data show about 360,000 clones, with about nine tenths seen just once and under 0.95% held by the top ten. The receptor was derived from a woman under 30 in good health and CMV-seronegative. The sequenced sample was PBMCs. This chain links TRBV30 with TRBJ1-5; no definite D call. For the CDR3, the DNA is TGTGCCTGGAGTGAGCCCCCCAATCAGCCCCAGCATTTT. This codes for CAWSEPPNQPQHF. The full variable domain, with the rest looked up from reference TRBV30 and TRBJ1-5, is SQTIHQWPATLVQPVGSPLSLECTVEGTSNPNLYWYRQAAGRGLQLLFYSVGIGQISSEVPQNLSASRPQDRQFILSSKKLLLSDSGFYLCAWSEPPNQPQHFGDGTRLSIL.